The rows below give T cell receptor beta chains drawn from one sample of a study of T-cell memory formation after mild COVID-19. Via MiXCR, TCRdb re-called the 5' RACE reads, giving one row per CDR3 protein. The sample includes about 350,000 distinct CDR3 sequences, 25% to 30% of them seen just once. Sequenced material: PBMCs or a T cell subset sorted from them (not recorded which). These receptors were collected from an adult woman who had mild COVID-19 (a few samples of this study predate the infection). Cell type and time point are not known. The conserved cysteine and the conserved F or W are not part of the CDR3 here. D genes are given only for firm matches.

>TRBD2|TRBJ2-1|TRBV4-2
ASSPDRLAGDEQF
>NA|TRBJ2-1|TRBV27
ASSPGTAPGNEQF
>NA|TRBJ2-5|TRBV23-1
ASSHRVVEETQY
>TRBD1|TRBJ2-7|TRBV7-9
ASSPKNPANWDRGYEQY
>TRBD1|TRBJ1-1|TRBV28
ASSFIPRQGDAEAF
>NA|TRBJ1-2|TRBV7-2
ASSLDAGNYGYT
>TRBD1|TRBJ2-3|TRBV9
ASSVGTGPSTDTQY
>TRBD2|TRBJ2-1|TRBV7-2
ASSPERTSGGLNEQF
>NA|TRBJ1-1|TRBV5-1
ASSLDGQMNTEAF
>TRBD1|TRBJ2-7|TRBV7-2
ASSLSGTGMREQY
>NA|TRBJ2-7|TRBV7-9
ASSLDMSGEQY